This T cell receptor (beta chain) originates from a study of blood T cell repertoires in COVID-19. In the study overall: T cells, B-cell-depleted T cells, or PBMCs provided the cDNA or gDNA that served as material.

Trimming cost V 0 bases and J 0 bases, with 9 bases left between them. CDR1 is ENHRY and CDR2 is SYGVKD in the germline V gene. The CDR3 spans 15 residues. Clones were sequenced by immunoSEQ multiplex PCR, and TCRdb holds only the in-frame ones, with some missing. The sample shows 350,000 to 450,000 clones, 90% to 95% of them seen only once. The sequence was obtained from a middle-aged woman who had been exposed to COVID-19. The chain carries TRBV10-3 and TRBJ2-7, with D tentatively TRBD2 (5 bases). The sample was PBMCs or T cells enriched from blood (not recorded which). The CDR3 reads CAISESSSSSYEQYF. CDR3 sequence (DNA): TGTGCCATCAGTGAGTCATCTAGCTCCTCCTACGAGCAGTACTTC.